Listed below are T cell receptor beta chains from one sample, sequenced in a study of control samples from healthy donors and cancer patients. Data came from immunoSEQ multiplex PCR; TCRdb stores just in-frame clones and leaves some out. Found here are around 200,000 clones, roughly 89% of them singletons; the top ten hold approximately 1.6%. The specimen was blood. The receptors here all came from a woman between 25 and 40 years old in good health. The CDR3 runs from the conserved cysteine through the conserved F or W. D genes are given only for firm matches. Some rows have no size entry. The others give once, few or many, or a class for an expanded clone.

clone size: once
J gene: TRBJ1-3
D gene: NA
V gene: TRBV29-1
CDR3 protein: CSVFSGNTIYF
CDR3 DNA: TGCAGCGTATTCTCTGGAAACACCATATATTTT

clone size: NA
J gene: TRBJ1-2
D gene: NA
V gene: TRBV12-3/TRBV12-4
CDR3 protein: CASSLAGSYGYTF
CDR3 DNA: TGTGCCAGCAGTTTAGCGGGCAGCTATGGCTACACCTTC

clone size: NA
J gene: TRBJ1-4
D gene: TRBD1
V gene: TRBV7-3
CDR3 protein: CASSPYRGEKLFF
CDR3 DNA: TGTGCCAGCAGCCCCTACAGGGGGGAAAAACTGTTTTTT

clone size: NA
J gene: TRBJ1-2
D gene: NA
V gene: TRBV6-1
CDR3 protein: CASSEDSGGSYGYTF
CDR3 DNA: TGTGCCAGCAGTGAAGATTCAGGAGGGAGCTATGGCTACACCTTC

clone size: few
J gene: TRBJ2-1
D gene: NA
V gene: TRBV3-1/TRBV3-2
CDR3 protein: CASSQDRSGSYNEQFF
CDR3 DNA: TGTGCCAGCAGCCAAGATCGCAGCGGATCCTACAATGAGCAGTTCTTC

clone size: few
J gene: TRBJ2-7
D gene: NA
V gene: TRBV5-4
CDR3 protein: CASSLEGWGREQYF
CDR3 DNA: TGTGCCAGCAGCTTGGAGGGTTGGGGGCGCGAGCAGTACTTC

clone size: NA
J gene: TRBJ1-1
D gene: TRBD1
V gene: TRBV18
CDR3 protein: CASSPAGGPEAFF
CDR3 DNA: TGTGCCAGCTCACCAGCAGGGGGCCCTGAAGCTTTCTTT

clone size: NA
J gene: TRBJ1-6
D gene: NA
V gene: TRBV14
CDR3 protein: CASSQELNSPLHF
CDR3 DNA: TGTGCCAGCAGCCAGGAACTTAATTCACCCCTCCACTTT

clone size: NA
J gene: TRBJ2-1
D gene: TRBD2
V gene: TRBV6-4
CDR3 protein: CASSDGTSGRGDEQFF
CDR3 DNA: TGTGCCAGCAGTGACGGGACTAGCGGCAGGGGAGATGAGCAGTTCTTC

clone size: NA
J gene: TRBJ2-3
D gene: NA
V gene: TRBV6-5
CDR3 protein: CASSLQGRTDTQYF
CDR3 DNA: TGTGCCAGCAGTTTGCAGGGGCGCACAGATACGCAGTATTTT